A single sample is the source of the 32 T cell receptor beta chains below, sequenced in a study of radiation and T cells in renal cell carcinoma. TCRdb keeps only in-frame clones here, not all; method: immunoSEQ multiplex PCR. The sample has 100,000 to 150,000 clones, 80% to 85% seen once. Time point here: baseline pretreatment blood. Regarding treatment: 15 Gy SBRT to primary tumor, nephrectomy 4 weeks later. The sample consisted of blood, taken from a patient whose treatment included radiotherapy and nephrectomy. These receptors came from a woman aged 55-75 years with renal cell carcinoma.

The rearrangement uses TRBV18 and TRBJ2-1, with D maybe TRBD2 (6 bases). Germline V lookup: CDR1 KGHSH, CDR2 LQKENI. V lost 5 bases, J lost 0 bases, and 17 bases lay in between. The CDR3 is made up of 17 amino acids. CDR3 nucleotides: TGTGCCAGCTCATCGCTTAGCGGTCCGAGCTCCTACAATGAGCAGTTCTTC. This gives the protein CASSSLSGPSSYNEQFF.

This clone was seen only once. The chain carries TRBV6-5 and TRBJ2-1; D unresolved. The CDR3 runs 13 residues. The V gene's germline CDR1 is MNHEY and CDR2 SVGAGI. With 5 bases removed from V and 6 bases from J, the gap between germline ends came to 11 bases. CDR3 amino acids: CASSRLPGNEQFF. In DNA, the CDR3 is TGTGCCAGCAGTCGACTCCCGGGCAATGAGCAGTTCTTC.

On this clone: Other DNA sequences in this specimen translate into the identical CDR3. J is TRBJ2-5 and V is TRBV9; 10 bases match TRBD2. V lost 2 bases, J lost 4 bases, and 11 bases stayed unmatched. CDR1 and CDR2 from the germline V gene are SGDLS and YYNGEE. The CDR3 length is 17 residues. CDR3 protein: CASSVQGLAKSGETQYF. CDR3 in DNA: TGTGCCAGCAGCGTTCAGGGACTAGCGAAGTCAGGAGAGACCCAGTACTTC.

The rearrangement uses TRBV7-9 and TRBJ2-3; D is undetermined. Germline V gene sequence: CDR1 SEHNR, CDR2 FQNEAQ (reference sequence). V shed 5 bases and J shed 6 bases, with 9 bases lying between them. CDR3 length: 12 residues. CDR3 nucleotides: TGTGCCAGCAGCACCGTCCCGGATACGCAGTATTTT. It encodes CASSTVPDTQYF.

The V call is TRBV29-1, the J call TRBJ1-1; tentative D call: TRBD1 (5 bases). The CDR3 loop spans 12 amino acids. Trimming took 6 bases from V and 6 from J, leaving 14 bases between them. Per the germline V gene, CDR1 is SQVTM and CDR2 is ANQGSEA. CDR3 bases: TGCAGCGTCGAGGGGAGGGGTCCTGAAGCTTTCTTT. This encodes CSVEGRGPEAFF.

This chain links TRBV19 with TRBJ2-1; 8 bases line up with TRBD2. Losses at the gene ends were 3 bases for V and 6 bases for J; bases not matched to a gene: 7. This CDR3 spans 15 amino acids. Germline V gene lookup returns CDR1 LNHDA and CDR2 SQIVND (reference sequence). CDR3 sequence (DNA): TGTGCCAGTAGTATCCGGGACGGGAGGGGCAATGAGCAGTTCTTC. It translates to CASSIRDGRGNEQFF.

This chain's CDR3 is CASSISTGVSQPQHF. Written as DNA, the CDR3 is TGTGCCAGTAGTATCTCTACAGGGGTGAGCCAGCCCCAGCATTTT. The chain is built from TRBV19 and TRBJ1-5, with 7 bases lining up with TRBD1. V lost 3 bases to trimming and J lost 7 bases; unmatched junction nucleotides: 9. The CDR3 totals 15 residues. Germline-derived CDR1 and CDR2 are LNHDA and SQIVND (reference sequence).

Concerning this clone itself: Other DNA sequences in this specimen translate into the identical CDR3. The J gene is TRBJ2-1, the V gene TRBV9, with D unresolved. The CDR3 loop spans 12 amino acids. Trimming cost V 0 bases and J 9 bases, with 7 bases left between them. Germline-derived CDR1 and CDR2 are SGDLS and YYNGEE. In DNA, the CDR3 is TGTGCCAGCAGCGTAGGAGGTGGTGAGCAGTTCTTC. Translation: CASSVGGGEQFF.

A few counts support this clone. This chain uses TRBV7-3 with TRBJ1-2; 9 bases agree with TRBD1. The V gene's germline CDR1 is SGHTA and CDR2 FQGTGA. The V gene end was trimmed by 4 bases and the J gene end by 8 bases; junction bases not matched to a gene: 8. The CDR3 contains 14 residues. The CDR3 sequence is CASSSGTGMGGYTF. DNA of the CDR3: TGTGCCAGCAGCTCCGGGACAGGGATGGGAGGCTACACCTTC.

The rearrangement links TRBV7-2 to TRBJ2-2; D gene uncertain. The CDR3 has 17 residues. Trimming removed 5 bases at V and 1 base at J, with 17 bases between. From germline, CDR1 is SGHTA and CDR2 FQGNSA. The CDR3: CASSPGRGKGNTGELFF. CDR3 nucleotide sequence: TGTGCCAGCAGCCCCGGGCGTGGGAAGGGGAACACCGGGGAGCTGTTTTTT.

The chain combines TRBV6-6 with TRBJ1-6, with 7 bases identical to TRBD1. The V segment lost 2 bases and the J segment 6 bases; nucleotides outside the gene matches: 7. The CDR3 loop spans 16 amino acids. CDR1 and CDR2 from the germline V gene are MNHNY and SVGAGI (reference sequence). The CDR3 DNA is TGTGCCAGCAGTTACGCTCCGGGACAGTCTAATTCACCCCTCCACTTT. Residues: CASSYAPGQSNSPLHF.

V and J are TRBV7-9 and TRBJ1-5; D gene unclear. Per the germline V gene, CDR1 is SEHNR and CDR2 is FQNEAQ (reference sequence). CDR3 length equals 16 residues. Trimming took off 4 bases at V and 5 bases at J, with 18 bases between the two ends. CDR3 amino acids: CASSSSGGGYYQPQHF. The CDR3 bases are TGTGCCAGCAGCTCCTCGGGTGGTGGGTACTATCAGCCCCAGCATTTT.

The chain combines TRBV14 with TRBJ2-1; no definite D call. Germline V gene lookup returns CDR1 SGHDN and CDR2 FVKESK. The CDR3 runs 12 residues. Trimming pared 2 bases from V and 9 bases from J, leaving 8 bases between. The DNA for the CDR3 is TGTGCCAGCAGCCAAATGGGTGGTGAGCAGTTCTTC. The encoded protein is CASSQMGGEQFF.

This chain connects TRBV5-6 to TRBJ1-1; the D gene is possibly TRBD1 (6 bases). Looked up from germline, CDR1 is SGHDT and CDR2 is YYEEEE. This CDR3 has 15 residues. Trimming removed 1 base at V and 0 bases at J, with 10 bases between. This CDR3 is CASSLQRQVNTEAFF. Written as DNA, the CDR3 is TGTGCCAGCAGCTTGCAGAGACAGGTGAACACTGAAGCTTTCTTT. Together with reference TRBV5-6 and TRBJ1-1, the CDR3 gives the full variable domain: DAGVTQSPTHLIKTRGQQVTLRCSPKSGHDTVSWYQQALGQGPQFIFQYYEEEERQRGNFPDRFSGHQFPNYSSELNVNALLLGDSALYLCASSLQRQVNTEAFFGQGTRLTVV.

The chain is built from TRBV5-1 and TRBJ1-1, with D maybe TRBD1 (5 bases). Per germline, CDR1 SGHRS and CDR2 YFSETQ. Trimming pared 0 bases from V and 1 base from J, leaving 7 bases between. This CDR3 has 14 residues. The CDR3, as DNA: TGCGCCAGCAGCTTGGGGACAAAGAACACTGAAGCTTTCTTT. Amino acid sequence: CASSLGTKNTEAFF.

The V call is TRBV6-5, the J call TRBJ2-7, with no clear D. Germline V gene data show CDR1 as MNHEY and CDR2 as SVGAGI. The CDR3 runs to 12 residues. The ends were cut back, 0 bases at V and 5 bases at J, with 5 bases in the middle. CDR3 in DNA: TGTGCCAGCAGTTACTCCGACAACGAGCAGTACTTC. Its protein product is CASSYSDNEQYF.

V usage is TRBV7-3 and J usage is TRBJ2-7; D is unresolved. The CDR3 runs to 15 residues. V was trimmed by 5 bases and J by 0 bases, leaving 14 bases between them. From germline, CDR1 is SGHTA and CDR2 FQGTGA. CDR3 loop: CASSPTTGSSYEQYF. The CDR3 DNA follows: TGTGCCAGCAGCCCGACGACGGGTAGCTCCTACGAGCAGTACTTC.

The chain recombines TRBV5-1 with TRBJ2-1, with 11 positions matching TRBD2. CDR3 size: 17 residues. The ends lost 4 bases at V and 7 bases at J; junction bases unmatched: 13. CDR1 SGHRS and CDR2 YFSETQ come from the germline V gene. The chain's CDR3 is CASSTPSGGTFGNEQFF. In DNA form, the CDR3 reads TGCGCCAGCAGCACGCCTAGCGGGGGGACTTTTGGGAATGAGCAGTTCTTC.

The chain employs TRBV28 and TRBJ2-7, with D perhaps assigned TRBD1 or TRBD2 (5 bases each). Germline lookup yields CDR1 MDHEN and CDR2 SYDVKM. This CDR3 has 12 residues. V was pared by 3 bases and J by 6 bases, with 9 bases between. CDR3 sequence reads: CASSLGVGEQYF. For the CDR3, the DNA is TGTGCCAGCAGTTTGGGGGTGGGCGAGCAGTACTTC.

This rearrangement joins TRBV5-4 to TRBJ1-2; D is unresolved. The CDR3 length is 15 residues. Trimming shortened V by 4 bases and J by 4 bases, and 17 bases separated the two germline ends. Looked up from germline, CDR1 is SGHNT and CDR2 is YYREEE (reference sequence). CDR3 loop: CASSAPPGAGYGYTF. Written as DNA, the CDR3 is TGTGCCAGCAGCGCCCCCCCCGGAGCGGGCTATGGCTACACCTTC. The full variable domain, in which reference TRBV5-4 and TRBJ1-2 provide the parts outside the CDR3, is ETGVTQSPTHLIKTRGQQVTLRCSSQSGHNTVSWYQQALGQGPQFIFQYYREEENGRGNFPPRFSGLQFPNYSSELNVNALELDDSALYLCASSAPPGAGYGYTFGSGTRLTVV.

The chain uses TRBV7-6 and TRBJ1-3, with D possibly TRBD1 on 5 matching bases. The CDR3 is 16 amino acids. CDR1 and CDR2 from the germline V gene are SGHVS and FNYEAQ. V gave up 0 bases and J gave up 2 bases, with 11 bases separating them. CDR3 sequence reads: CASSLAGQGTGNTIYF. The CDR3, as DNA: TGTGCCAGCAGCTTAGCTGGACAAGGGACTGGAAACACCATATATTTT.

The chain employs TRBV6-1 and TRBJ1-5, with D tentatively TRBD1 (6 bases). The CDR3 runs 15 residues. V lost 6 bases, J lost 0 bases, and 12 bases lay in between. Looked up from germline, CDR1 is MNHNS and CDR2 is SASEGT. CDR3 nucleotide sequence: TGTGCCAGCAGCAGGGGCCAGGGTAGCAATCAGCCCCAGCATTTT. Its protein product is CASSRGQGSNQPQHF.

CDR3 DNA: TGTGCCAGCAGCCCCTCCGGGGGCTCCTACAATGAGCAGTTCTTC. Translation: CASSPSGGSYNEQFF. The rearrangement links TRBV4-2 to TRBJ2-1; D is perhaps TRBD2 (6 bases). This CDR3 region has 15 residues. In germline, CDR1 is LGHNA, CDR2 YNFKEQ. V was cut by 4 bases and J by 0 bases, with 10 bases left in between.

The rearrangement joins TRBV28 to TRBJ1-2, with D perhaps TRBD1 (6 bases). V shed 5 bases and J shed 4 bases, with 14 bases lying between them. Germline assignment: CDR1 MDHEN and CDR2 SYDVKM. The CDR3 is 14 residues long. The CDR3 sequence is CASSIYRVRYGYTF. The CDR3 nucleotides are TGTGCCAGCAGTATCTACAGGGTCCGCTATGGCTACACCTTC.

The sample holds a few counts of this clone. The CDR3 coding sequence is TGTGCCAGCAGATCACGGCTATCCTACAATGAGCAGTTCTTC. This gives the protein CASRSRLSYNEQFF. This chain uses TRBV6-5 with TRBJ2-1, with D hard to call. From germline, CDR1 is MNHEY and CDR2 SVGAGI. Between the trimmed V and J ends, which lost 6 bases and 1 base, there was a span of 10 bases. The CDR3 is made up of 14 amino acids.

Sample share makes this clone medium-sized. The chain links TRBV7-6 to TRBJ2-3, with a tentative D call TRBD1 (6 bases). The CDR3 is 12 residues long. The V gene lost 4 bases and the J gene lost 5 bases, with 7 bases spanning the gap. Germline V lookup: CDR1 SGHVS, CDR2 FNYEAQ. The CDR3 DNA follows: TGTGCCAGCAGCTCCAGGGGAGATACGCAGTATTTT. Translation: CASSSRGDTQYF.

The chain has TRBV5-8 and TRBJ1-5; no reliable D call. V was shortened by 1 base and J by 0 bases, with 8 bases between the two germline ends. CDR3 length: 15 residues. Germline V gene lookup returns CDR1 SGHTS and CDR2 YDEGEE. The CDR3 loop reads CASSLIPNSNQPQHF. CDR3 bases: TGTGCCAGCAGCTTGATACCTAATAGCAATCAGCCCCAGCATTTT.

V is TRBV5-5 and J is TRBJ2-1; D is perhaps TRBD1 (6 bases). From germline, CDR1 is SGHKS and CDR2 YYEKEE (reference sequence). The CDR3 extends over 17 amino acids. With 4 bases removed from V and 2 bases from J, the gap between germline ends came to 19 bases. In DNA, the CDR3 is TGTGCCAGCAGCACCTTTACAGGGCGTAAAACCTACAATGAGCAGTTCTTC. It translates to CASSTFTGRKTYNEQFF.

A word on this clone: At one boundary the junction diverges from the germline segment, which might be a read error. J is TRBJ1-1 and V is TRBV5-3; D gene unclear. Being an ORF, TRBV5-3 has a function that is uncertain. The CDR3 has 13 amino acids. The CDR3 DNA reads TGTGCCAGAAGCCTACACCCGAACCCTGAAGCTTTCTTT. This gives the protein CARSLHPNPEAFF.

The CDR3 is CASSLSNGIPGQPQHF. The DNA of the CDR3 is TGTGCCAGCAGCTTGAGTAACGGAATACCCGGTCAGCCCCAGCATTTT. The chain employs TRBV5-6 and TRBJ1-5; D call uncertain. V lost 1 base, J lost 6 bases, and 17 bases lay in between. This CDR3 contains 16 residues. Germline CDR1 and CDR2: SGHDT and YYEEEE.

CDR3 region: CASSNSGNTIYF. The CDR3 DNA is TGCGCCAGCAGCAACTCTGGAAACACCATATATTTT. This chain uses TRBV5-1 with TRBJ1-3; D unclear. V was clipped by 4 bases and J by 0 bases, with 2 bases between them. The CDR3 consists of 12 residues. In germline, CDR1 is SGHRS, CDR2 YFSETQ. The full variable domain, in which reference TRBV5-1 and TRBJ1-3 provide the parts outside the CDR3, is KAGVTQTPRYLIKTRGQQVTLSCSPISGHRSVSWYQQTPGQGLQFLFEYFSETQRNKGNFPGRFSGRQFSNSRSEMNVSTLELGDSALYLCASSNSGNTIYFGEGSWLTVV.

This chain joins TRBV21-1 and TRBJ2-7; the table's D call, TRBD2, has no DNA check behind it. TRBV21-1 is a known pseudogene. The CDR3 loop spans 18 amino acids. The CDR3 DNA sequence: TGTGCCAGCAGCAAAGTAATCGTCGGTGGGGACTCTTCCTACGAGCAGTACTTC. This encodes CASSKVIVGGDSSYEQYF.